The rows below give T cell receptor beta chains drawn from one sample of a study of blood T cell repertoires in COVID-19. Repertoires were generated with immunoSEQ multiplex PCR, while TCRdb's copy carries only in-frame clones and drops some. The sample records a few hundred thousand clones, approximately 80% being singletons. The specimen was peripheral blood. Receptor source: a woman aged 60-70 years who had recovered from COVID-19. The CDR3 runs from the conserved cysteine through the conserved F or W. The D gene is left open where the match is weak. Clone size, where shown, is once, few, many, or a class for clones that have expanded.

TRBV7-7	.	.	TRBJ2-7	TGTGCTAGCGCGGAGGGGTGGGGACCCTACGAGCAGTACTTC	CASAEGWGPYEQYF
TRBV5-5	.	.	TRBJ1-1	TGTGCCAGCAGCTTAGTCGGGGTCCTCTTGAACACTGAAGCTTTCTTT	CASSLVGVLLNTEAFF
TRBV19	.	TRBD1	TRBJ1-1	TGTGCCACCTCACCAGGGGGCGGGAACACTGAAGCTTTCTTT	CATSPGGGNTEAFF
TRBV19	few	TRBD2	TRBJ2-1	TGTGCCAGTACCGAGGGACTAGCGGAAAAGAGCTCCTACAATGAGCAGTTCTTC	CASTEGLAEKSSYNEQFF
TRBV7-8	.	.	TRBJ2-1	TGTGCCAGCAGCTTAACAGGGCAAGGTGAGCAGTTCTTC	CASSLTGQGEQFF
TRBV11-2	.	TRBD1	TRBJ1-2	TGTGCCAGCAGGTCTACGGGACAGGGTAAACGGTATGGCTACACCTTC	CASRSTGQGKRYGYTF
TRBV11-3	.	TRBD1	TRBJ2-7	TGTGCCAGCAGCCCGGGACAGGGGCAAGAGCAGTACTTC	CASSPGQGQEQYF
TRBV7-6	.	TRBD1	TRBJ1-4	TGTGCCAGCAGCACGCAACAGGGGGCCCCTAATGAAAAACTGTTTTTT	CASSTQQGAPNEKLFF
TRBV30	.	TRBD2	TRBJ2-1	TGTGCCTGGGAGACTAGCGGTTGGGATGAGCAGTTCTTC	CAWETSGWDEQFF
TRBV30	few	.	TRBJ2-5	TGTGCCTGGAGGGAATATGGGGCCGGCCAAGAGACCCAGTACTTC	CAWREYGAGQETQYF
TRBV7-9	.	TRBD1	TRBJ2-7	TGTGCCAGCAGCAGATGGACAGGGGCGGCCGAGCAGTACTTC	CASSRWTGAAEQYF
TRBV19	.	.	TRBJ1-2	TGTGCCAGTAGTATTCAGGGCCGTCGGAAAGGCTACACCTTC	CASSIQGRRKGYTF
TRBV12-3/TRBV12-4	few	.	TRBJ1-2	TGTGCCAGCAGTGAAGGACACGGATATGGCTACACCTTC	CASSEGHGYGYTF
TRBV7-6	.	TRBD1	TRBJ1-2	TGTGCCAGCAGCCCAATGACAGGGGCCAACTATGGCTACACCTTC	CASSPMTGANYGYTF
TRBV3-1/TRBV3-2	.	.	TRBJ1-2	TGTGCCAGCAGCCAAGAAGCGGGGTCCTATGGCTACACCTTC	CASSQEAGSYGYTF
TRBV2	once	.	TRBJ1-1	TGTGCCAGCAGTGAAGAACAGGGTGGGACTGAAGCTTTCTTT	CASSEEQGGTEAFF
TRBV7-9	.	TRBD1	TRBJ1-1	TGTGCCACCACAGGGGGAGAAACTGAAGCTTTCTTT	CATTGGETEAFF
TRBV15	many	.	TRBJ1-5	TGTGCCACCAGCAGGGCCTTTGGGATGGGGCCTAGCAATCAGCCCCAGCATTTT	CATSRAFGMGPSNQPQHF
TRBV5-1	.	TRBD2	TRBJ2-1	TGCGCCAGCAGCCCCGGGACTAGCCTTGACAATGAGCAGTTCTTC	CASSPGTSLDNEQFF
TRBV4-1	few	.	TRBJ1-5	TGCGCCAGCAGCCAAGATATGATGAGGCCCCAGCATTTT	CASSQDMMRPQHF
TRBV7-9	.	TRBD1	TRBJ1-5	TGTGCCAGCAGCGTCGGGGACAGGGGGCCTAATCAGCCCCAGCATTTT	CASSVGDRGPNQPQHF
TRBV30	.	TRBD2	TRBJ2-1	TGTGCCTGGATTGCGCGGGGGGCGGGTACCTACAATGAGCAGTTCTTC	CAWIARGAGTYNEQFF
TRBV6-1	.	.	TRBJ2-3	TGTGCCAGCAGTGAGGGGACATCAGATACGCAGTATTTT	CASSEGTSDTQYF
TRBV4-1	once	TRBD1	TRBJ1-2	TGCGCCAGCAGCCCCTATGGGACAGGGGGAGAAGGCTACACCTTC	CASSPYGTGGEGYTF
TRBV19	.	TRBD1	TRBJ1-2	TGTGCCAGTAGTATACCCGCAGCAGGGGGCGGTGGCTACACCTTC	CASSIPAAGGGGYTF
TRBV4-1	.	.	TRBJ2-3	TGCGCCAGCAGCCAAGTGGGGACTCAGCCCGATACGCAGTATTTT	CASSQVGTQPDTQYF
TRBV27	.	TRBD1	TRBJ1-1	TGTGCCAGCAGTTCGGGACAGGAGAACACTGAAGCTTTCTTT	CASSSGQENTEAFF
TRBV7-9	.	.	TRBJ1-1	TGTGCCAGCAGCTATTACGGGACTGAAGCTTTCTTT	CASSYYGTEAFF
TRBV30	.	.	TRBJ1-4	TGTGCCTGGAGTCTCCCGGGGGGAGAAAAACTGTTTTTT	CAWSLPGGEKLFF
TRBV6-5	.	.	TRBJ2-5	TGTGCCAGCAGTTACAGGCGACAGTCGGAGACCCAGTACTTC	CASSYRRQSETQYF
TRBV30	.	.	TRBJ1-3	TGTGCCTGGAGTGGAGGGCGGGGACGGTTCTCTGGAAACACCATATATTTT	CAWSGGRGRFSGNTIYF
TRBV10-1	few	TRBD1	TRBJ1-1	TGCGCCAGCAGTGACTCACAGGGGGCTGAAGCTTTCTTT	CASSDSQGAEAFF
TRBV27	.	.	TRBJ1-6	TGTGCCAGCAGTCTGACAGAGAGCTCCTATAATTCACCCCTCCACTTT	CASSLTESSYNSPLHF
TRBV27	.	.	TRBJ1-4	TGTGCCAGCAGTTTGGGACACAGTCTCGAAAAACTGTTTTTT	CASSLGHSLEKLFF
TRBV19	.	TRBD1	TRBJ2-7	TGTGCCAGCAGACGACAGGGGAACTACGAGCAGTACTTC	CASRRQGNYEQYF
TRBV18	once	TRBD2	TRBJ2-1	TGTGCCAGCTCACCCCTCTGGACTAGCGCGAGCTCCTACAATGAGCAGTTCTTC	CASSPLWTSASSYNEQFF
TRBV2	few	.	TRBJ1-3	TGTGCCAGCAGCCCCGGGATGAATGGAAACACCATATATTTT	CASSPGMNGNTIYF
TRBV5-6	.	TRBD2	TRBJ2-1	TGTGCCAGCAGCTTGCCGGGAGGGCGTAACAATGAGCAGTTCTTC	CASSLPGGRNNEQFF
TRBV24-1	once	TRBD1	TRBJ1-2	TGTGCCACCAGCTCCGGGACAGGGGTTGGCTACACCTTC	CATSSGTGVGYTF
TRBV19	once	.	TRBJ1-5	TGTGCCACCCGGGGGGGACCACGCAATCAGCCCCAGCATTTT	CATRGGPRNQPQHF
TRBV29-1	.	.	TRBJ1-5	TGCAGCGTCACAGACAGTTATAGCAATCAGCCCCAGCATTTT	CSVTDSYSNQPQHF
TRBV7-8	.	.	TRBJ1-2	TGTGCCAGCAGCACCCGACAGAAGGACGGCTACACCTTC	CASSTRQKDGYTF
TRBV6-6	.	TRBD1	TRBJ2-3	TGTGCCAGCAGTTACGACAGGGTGTGGGAGTATTTT	CASSYDRVWEYF
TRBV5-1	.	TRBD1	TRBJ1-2	TGCGCCAGCAGCCCAACTTGGACAGGGGGGTTAGGTAATGGCTACACCTTC	CASSPTWTGGLGNGYTF
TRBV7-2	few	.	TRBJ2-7	TGTGCCAGCAGCCGCCAGGGGTACAACGAGCAGTACTTC	CASSRQGYNEQYF
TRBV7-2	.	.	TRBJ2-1	TGTGCCAGCAGCTTAAATAGCCCCTTGCGGGGCACGTTCTTC	CASSLNSPLRGTFF
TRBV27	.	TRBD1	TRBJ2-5	TGTGCCAGCAGTCCGGGGACAGGGGGCTTAGAGACCCAGTACTTC	CASSPGTGGLETQYF
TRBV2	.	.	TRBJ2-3	TGTGCCAGCAGTGCCCAGAGGTCTAGCACAGATACGCAGTATTTT	CASSAQRSSTDTQYF
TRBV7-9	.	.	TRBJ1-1	TGTGCCAGCAGCTTAGGCCCAGGGATGAACACTGAAGCTTTCTTT	CASSLGPGMNTEAFF
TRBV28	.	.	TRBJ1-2	TGTGCCAGCAGTATCGCGGGGGTCACCCTCTACACCTTC	CASSIAGVTLYTF
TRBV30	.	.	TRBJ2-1	TGTGCCTGGAGTGTACATGGAGGGATGGAGCAGTTCTTC	CAWSVHGGMEQFF
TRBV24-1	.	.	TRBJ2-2	TGTGCCACCAGTGATTCCGCGGTCCTCGGAGGCGGGGAGCTGTTTTTT	CATSDSAVLGGGELFF
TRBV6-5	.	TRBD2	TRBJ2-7	TGTGCCAGCAGTCAACCGGGACTAGCGAGCGACGAGCAGTACTTC	CASSQPGLASDEQYF
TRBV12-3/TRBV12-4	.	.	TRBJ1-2	TGTGCCAGCAGGTACTCCGAGGGGGAGGGCTACACCTTC	CASRYSEGEGYTF
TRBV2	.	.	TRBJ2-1	TGTGCCAGCAACGCGGAACCCTACAATGAGCAGTTCTTC	CASNAEPYNEQFF
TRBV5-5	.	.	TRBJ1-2	TGTGCCAGCAGCTCCGAGGGCTTCTATGGCTACACCTTC	CASSSEGFYGYTF